This T cell receptor beta chain was documented in a study of Ad26.COV2.S vaccination and SARS-CoV-2 variants. Trimming removed 5 bases from V and 2 bases from J; junction bases left unmatched: 12. Germline CDR1 MNHNY, CDR2 SVGAGI (reference sequence). The CDR3 covers 16 residues. Clones were sequenced by immunoSEQ multiplex PCR, and TCRdb holds only the in-frame ones, with some missing. Of about 180,000 clones listed, around 90% are singletons. Findings and limits, study-wide: Substantial breadth was reportedly displayed by spike-specific CD8+ and CD4+ T cell responses after vaccination. Similar non-spike TCR breadth was seen in vaccine and placebo recipients.

In the case of this clone: Its antigen is unknown.

The sample in question was peripheral blood, obtained after recovery from COVID-19. The origin of this receptor is a human donor who had recovered from COVID-19. The chain recombines TRBV6-6 with TRBJ2-7, with 7 bases lining up with TRBD2. The CDR3 reads CASSRSRGVSAYEQYF. CDR3 bases: TGTGCCAGCAGTCGAAGCCGGGGGGTATCGGCCTACGAGCAGTACTTC.